Here is one TCR beta chain with its context. Here immunoSEQ multiplex PCR was the method, and the copy in TCRdb shows in-frame clones only, minus some. The data contain 60,000 to 90,000 clones, 75% to 90% of them singletons. This specimen comes from a study of blood T cell repertoires in COVID-19. Overall study: T cells, B-cell-depleted T cells, or PBMCs supplied cDNA or gDNA.

The V and J ends lost 4 bases and 1 base respectively, with 11 bases between them. CDR1 is SGDLS, CDR2 YYNGEE, per germline. The CDR3 is made up of 14 amino acids. The V gene is TRBV9, the J gene TRBJ1-1, with TRBD1 as a possible D gene (6 bases). Source material: peripheral blood. The source of this sequence is a human donor in a cohort sampled during active COVID-19. The CDR3 here is CASSWGTQNTEAFF. The CDR3, as DNA: TGTGCCAGCAGCTGGGGGACACAGAACACTGAAGCTTTCTTT.